One sample yielded the 18 T cell receptor beta chains listed below, sequenced in a study of blood T cell repertoires in COVID-19. The table came from immunoSEQ multiplex PCR; TCRdb's copy has only in-frame clones and leaves some out. The table has over 200,000 clones, approximately 84% seen once. The sequencing input was peripheral blood. The receptors originated from a man aged 50 or older with active or convalescent COVID-19.

The rearrangement links TRBV10-3 to TRBJ2-7, with D perhaps TRBD1 (6 bases). Trimming stripped 3 bases from V and 3 bases from J, with 18 bases between. The CDR3 has 16 amino acids. Germline V gives CDR1 ENHRY, CDR2 SYGVKD. CDR3 DNA: TGTGCCATCAGTGACCCAGGGACACCAAAACTCTACGAGCAGTACTTC. This gives the protein CAISDPGTPKLYEQYF.

This clone occurred once. The genes are TRBV19 and TRBJ2-1; D not certain. CDR1 is LNHDA and CDR2 is SQIVND in the germline V gene (reference sequence). The CDR3 has 12 amino acids. Trimming removed 1 base at V and 7 bases at J, with 5 bases between. CDR3 sequence reads: CASSIGENEQFF. CDR3 sequence (DNA): TGTGCCAGTAGTATAGGAGAGAATGAGCAGTTCTTC.

Regarding this clone: A read error may account for a junction end that differs from germline. The V and J genes are TRBV5-1 and TRBJ1-4; 8 positions agree with TRBD1. The germline CDR1 and CDR2 sequences are SGHRS and YFSETQ. There are 11 residues in the CDR3. For the CDR3, the DNA is TGCGCCAGCAGCGGCGGGACAGGCAAGGTTTTT. Encoded protein: CASSGGTGKVF.

The rearrangement joins TRBV3-1 (or the pseudogene TRBV3-2) to TRBJ2-1; 10 positions match TRBD2. Germline-derived CDR1 and CDR2 are LGHDT and YNNKEL (reference sequence). The CDR3 is 18 residues long. V dropped 4 bases and J dropped 10; count of bases not matched to a gene: 19. For the CDR3, the DNA is TGTGCCAGCAGCCGAGGACTAGCGGCAAAAGGGCCCGCGAGCGAGCAGTTCTTC. It codes for CASSRGLAAKGPASEQFF.

The V call is TRBV7-2, the J call TRBJ1-5; TRBD1 matches at 7 bases. The CDR3 is made up of 14 amino acids. Trimming took 1 base from V and 10 from J; bases not matched to a gene: 7. CDR1 is SGHTA and CDR2 is FQGNSA in the germline V gene. Written as DNA, the CDR3 is TGTGCCAGCAGCTTAGATAGGCGACAGGGACCCCAGCATTTT. Residues: CASSLDRRQGPQHF.

This chain links TRBV7-9 with TRBJ1-3; 7 positions agree with TRBD1. CDR1 and CDR2 from the germline V gene are SEHNR and FQNEAQ (reference sequence). V lost 3 bases to trimming and J lost 0 bases; unmatched junction nucleotides: 11. The length of the CDR3 is 18 residues. The CDR3 loop reads CASSFRPMSGGSGNTIYF. CDR3 nucleotide sequence: TGTGCCAGCAGCTTTAGACCGATGTCAGGGGGCTCTGGAAACACCATATATTTT.

The J gene is TRBJ2-5, the V gene TRBV7-8, with 7 bases that match TRBD2. CDR1 and CDR2 from the germline V gene are SGHVS and FQNEAQ. The CDR3 consists of 16 residues. The V and J ends lost 1 base and 0 bases, in that order; junction bases with no gene match: 5. The CDR3 loop is CASSLGAGTDQETQYF. Here the CDR3 DNA reads TGTGCCAGCAGCTTAGGAGCGGGGACGGACCAAGAGACCCAGTACTTC. Looking up the rest from reference TRBV7-8 and TRBJ2-5 gives the full variable domain: GAGVSQSPRYKVAKRGQDVALRCDPISGHVSLFWYQQALGQGPEFLTYFQNEAQLDKSGLPSDRFFAERPEGSVSTLKIQRTQQEDSAVYLCASSLGAGTDQETQYFGPGTRLLVL.

The chain links TRBV28 to TRBJ1-5; TRBD1 matches at 8 bases. Germline lookup yields CDR1 MDHEN and CDR2 SYDVKM. The CDR3 has 14 residues. V lost 6 bases to trimming and J lost 3 bases; unmatched junction nucleotides: 4. Here the CDR3 reads CASRPTGVNQPQHF. Written as DNA, the CDR3 is TGTGCCAGCAGACCGACAGGGGTCAATCAGCCCCAGCATTTT.

The gene calls are TRBV10-3 and TRBJ1-2; TRBD1 matches at 7 bases. V lost 3 bases, J lost 6 bases, and 7 bases stayed unmatched. Germline lookup yields CDR1 ENHRY and CDR2 SYGVKD. CDR3 length: 14 residues. CDR3 amino acids: CAISDIQGRNGYTF. CDR3 nucleotides: TGTGCCATCAGTGATATACAGGGGAGGAATGGCTACACCTTC.

The genes are TRBV20-1 and TRBJ2-7; D possibly corresponds to TRBD2 (6 bases). Trimming removed 3 bases at V and 2 bases at J, with 17 bases between. Germline lookup yields CDR1 DFQATT and CDR2 SNEGSKA (reference sequence). The CDR3 is made up of 15 amino acids. CDR3 DNA: TGCAGTGCTAGTCCGCGGGAAGAGGGGACCTACGAGCAGTACTTC. This gives the protein CSASPREEGTYEQYF.

The chain links TRBV4-1 to TRBJ2-7; D perhaps matches TRBD2 (7 bases). CDR3 length: 16 residues. V was cut by 3 bases and J by 0 bases, with 15 bases left in between. Germline lookup yields CDR1 MGHRA and CDR2 YSYEKL. The DNA for the CDR3 is TGCGCCAGCAGCCAGATTTGGGCGGGGGCCTCCTACGAGCAGTACTTC. This gives the protein CASSQIWAGASYEQYF.

This clone occurred a few times. The genes are TRBV30 and TRBJ1-1; D perhaps matches TRBD1 (6 bases). CDR1 and CDR2 from the germline V gene are GTSNPN and SVGIG (reference sequence). Trimming took off 8 bases at V and 1 base at J, with 14 bases between the two ends. This CDR3 region has 13 residues. CDR3: CALRRGGNTEAFF. In nucleotides, the CDR3 is TGTGCCCTAAGGAGGGGGGGGAACACTGAAGCTTTCTTT.

This chain uses TRBV11-2 with TRBJ1-1, with 11 bases identical to TRBD1. The CDR3 is 13 amino acids. Germline-derived CDR1 and CDR2 are SGHAT and FQNNGV. V dropped 5 bases and J dropped 10; count of bases not matched to a gene: 6. As DNA, the CDR3 is TGTGCCAGCAGCCCAGGACAGGGGGCAAGAGCTTTCTTT. Its protein product is CASSPGQGARAFF.

The CDR3 DNA is TGTGCCAGCAGCACCGGACGTCCTGTAGGGGGTGAAAAACTGTTTTTT. Encoded protein: CASSTGRPVGGEKLFF. The V call is TRBV5-8, the J call TRBJ1-4; a weak D match, TRBD1 (6 bases). Germline CDR1 is SGHTS and CDR2 is YDEGEE. V shed 4 bases and J shed 7 bases, with 20 bases lying between them. The CDR3 totals 16 residues. The entire variable domain, with the rest obtained from reference TRBV5-8 and TRBJ1-4, is as follows: EAGVTQSPTHLIKTRGQQATLRCSPISGHTSVYWYQQALGLGLQFLLWYDEGEERNRGNFPPRFSGRQFPNYSSELNVNALELEDSALYLCASSTGRPVGGEKLFFGSGTQLSVL.

This clone came up many times. The chain employs TRBV4-3 and TRBJ1-3; 8 positions match TRBD1. V was pared by 2 bases and J by 4 bases, with 7 bases of the junction left unmatched. The CDR3 runs to 16 residues. Germline V gene lookup returns CDR1 LGHNA and CDR2 YSLEER. The CDR3 DNA reads as TGCGCCAGCAGCCAATCGGACAGGGCGTGGGGAAACACCATATATTTT. Translated, it gives CASSQSDRAWGNTIYF.

The rearrangement uses TRBV19 and TRBJ2-7, with a possible D match to TRBD1 (5 bases). The CDR3 consists of 13 residues. CDR1 and CDR2 (germline): LNHDA, SQIVND (reference sequence). Trimming shortened V by 0 bases and J by 5 bases, and 8 bases separated the two germline ends. CDR3: CASSIDQGDEQYF. The CDR3 DNA is TGTGCCAGTAGTATAGATCAGGGTGACGAGCAGTACTTC.

The chain uses TRBV30 and TRBJ1-1, with TRBD1 matching over 8 bases. CDR3 length: 12 residues. V was clipped by 5 bases and J by 6 bases; unmatched bases: 5. CDR1 is GTSNPN and CDR2 is SVGIG in the germline V gene (reference sequence). CDR3 amino acids: CAWGQGASEAFF. The CDR3 DNA reads as TGTGCCTGGGGGCAGGGGGCTTCTGAAGCTTTCTTT.

The rearrangement links TRBV6-5 to TRBJ1-2, with 7 bases fitting TRBD1. Trimming cost V 4 bases and J 6 bases; bases outside gene matches: 14. CDR1 and CDR2 from the germline V gene are MNHEY and SVGAGI. This CDR3 has 16 residues. The CDR3 sequence is CASSSNRQGAGDGYTF. In nucleotides, the CDR3 is TGTGCCAGCAGTTCAAATCGACAGGGTGCCGGTGATGGCTACACCTTC.